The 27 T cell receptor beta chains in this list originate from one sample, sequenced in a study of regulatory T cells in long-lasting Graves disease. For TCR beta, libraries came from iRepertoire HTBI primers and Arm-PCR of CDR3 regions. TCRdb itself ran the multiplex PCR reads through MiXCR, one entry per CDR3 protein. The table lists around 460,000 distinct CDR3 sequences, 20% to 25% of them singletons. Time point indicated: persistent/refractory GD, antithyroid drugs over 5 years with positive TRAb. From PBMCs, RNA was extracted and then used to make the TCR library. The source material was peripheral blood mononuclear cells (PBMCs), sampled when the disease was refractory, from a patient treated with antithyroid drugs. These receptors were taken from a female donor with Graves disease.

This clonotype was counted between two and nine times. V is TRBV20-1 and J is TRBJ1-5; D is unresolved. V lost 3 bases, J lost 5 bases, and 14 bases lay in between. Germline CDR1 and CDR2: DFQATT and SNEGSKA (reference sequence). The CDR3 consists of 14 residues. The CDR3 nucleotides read TGCAGTGCTAGGATCGCGGAGCAATATCAGCCCCAGCATTTT. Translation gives CSARIAEQYQPQHF.

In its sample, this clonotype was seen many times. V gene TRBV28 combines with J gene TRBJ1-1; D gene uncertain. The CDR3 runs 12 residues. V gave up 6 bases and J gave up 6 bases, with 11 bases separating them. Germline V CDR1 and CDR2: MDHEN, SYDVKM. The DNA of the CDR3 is TGTGCCAGCAGAGCCGAACCAGCTGAAGCTTTCTTT. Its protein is CASRAEPAEAFF.

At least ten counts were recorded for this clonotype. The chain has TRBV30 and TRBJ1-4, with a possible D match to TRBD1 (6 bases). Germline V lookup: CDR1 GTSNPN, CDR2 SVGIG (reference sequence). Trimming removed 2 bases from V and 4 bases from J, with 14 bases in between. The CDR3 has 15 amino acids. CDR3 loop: CAWSSRGELNEKLFF. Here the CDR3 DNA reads TGTGCCTGGAGTAGTAGGGGGGAACTTAATGAAAAACTGTTTTTT.

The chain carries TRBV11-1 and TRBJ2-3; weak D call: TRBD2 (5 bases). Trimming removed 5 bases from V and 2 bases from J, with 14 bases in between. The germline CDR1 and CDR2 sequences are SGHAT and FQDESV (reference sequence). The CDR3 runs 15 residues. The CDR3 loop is CASSLRRRPTDTQYF. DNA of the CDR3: TGTGCCAGCAGCCTAAGACGGAGGCCCACAGATACGCAGTATTTT.

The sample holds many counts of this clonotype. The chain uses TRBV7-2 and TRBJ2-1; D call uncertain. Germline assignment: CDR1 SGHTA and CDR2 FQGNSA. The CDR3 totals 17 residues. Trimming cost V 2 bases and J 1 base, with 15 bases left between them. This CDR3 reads CASSLSQQRASYNEQFF. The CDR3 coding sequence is TGTGCCAGCAGCTTAAGTCAGCAGCGAGCGTCCTACAATGAGCAGTTCTTC.

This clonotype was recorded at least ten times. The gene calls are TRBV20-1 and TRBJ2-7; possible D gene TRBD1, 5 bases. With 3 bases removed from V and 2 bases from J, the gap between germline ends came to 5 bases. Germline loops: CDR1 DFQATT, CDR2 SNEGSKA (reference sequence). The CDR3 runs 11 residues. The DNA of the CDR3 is TGCAGTGCTAGCAGGGCCTACGAGCAGTACTTC. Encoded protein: CSASRAYEQYF.

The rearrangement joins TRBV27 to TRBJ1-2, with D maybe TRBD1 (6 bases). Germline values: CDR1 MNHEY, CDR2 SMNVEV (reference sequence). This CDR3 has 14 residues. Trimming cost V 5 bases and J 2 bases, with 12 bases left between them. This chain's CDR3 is CASSPGQRNYGYTF. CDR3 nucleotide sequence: TGTGCCAGCAGTCCCGGACAGAGAAACTATGGCTACACCTTC.

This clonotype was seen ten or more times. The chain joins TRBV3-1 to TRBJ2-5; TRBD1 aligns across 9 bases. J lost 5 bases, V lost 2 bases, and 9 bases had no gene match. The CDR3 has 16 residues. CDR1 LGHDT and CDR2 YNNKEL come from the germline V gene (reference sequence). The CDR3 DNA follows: TGTGCCAGCAGCCAACGAGGGACAGGGTATCGGGAGACCCAGTACTTC. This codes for CASSQRGTGYRETQYF.

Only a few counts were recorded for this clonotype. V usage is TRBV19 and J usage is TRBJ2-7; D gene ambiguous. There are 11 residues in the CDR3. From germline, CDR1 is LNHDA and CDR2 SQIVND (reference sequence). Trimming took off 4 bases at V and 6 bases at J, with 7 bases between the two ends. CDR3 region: CASSTGREQYF. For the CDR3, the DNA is TGTGCCAGTAGTACCGGGCGCGAGCAGTACTTC.

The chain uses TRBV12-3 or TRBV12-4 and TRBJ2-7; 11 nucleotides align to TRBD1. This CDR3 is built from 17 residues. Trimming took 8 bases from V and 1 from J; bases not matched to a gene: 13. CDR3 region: CASSPSIGTGGSYEQYF. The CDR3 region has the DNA TGTGCCAGCTCACCCAGTATCGGGACAGGGGGATCCTACGAGCAGTACTTC.

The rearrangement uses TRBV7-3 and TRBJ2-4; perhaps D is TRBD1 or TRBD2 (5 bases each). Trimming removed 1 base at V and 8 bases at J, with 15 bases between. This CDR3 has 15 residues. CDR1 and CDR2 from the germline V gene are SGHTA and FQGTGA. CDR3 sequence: CASSLMGTWGDIQYF. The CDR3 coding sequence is TGTGCCAGCAGCTTAATGGGGACGTGGGGTGACATTCAGTACTTC.

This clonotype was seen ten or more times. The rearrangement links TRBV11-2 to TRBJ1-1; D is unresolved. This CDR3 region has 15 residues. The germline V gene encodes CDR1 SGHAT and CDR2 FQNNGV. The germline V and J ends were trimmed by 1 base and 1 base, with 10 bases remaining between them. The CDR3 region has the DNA TGTGCCAGCAGCTTAGGGGCAGGTTGGAACACTGAAGCTTTCTTT. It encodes CASSLGAGWNTEAFF.

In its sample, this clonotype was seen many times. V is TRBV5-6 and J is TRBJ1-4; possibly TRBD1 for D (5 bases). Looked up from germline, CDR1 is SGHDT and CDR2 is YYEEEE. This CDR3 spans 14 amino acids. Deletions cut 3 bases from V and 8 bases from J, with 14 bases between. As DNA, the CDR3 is TGTGCCAGCAGCTCTACGGGACGCCAGGAAAAACTGTTTTTT. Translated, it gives CASSSTGRQEKLFF.

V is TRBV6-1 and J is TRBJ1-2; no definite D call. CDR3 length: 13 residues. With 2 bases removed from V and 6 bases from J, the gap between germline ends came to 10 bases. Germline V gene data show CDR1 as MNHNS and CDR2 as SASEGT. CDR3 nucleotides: TGTGCCAGCAGTGAAAACGCAATGAATGGCTACACCTTC. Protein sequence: CASSENAMNGYTF.

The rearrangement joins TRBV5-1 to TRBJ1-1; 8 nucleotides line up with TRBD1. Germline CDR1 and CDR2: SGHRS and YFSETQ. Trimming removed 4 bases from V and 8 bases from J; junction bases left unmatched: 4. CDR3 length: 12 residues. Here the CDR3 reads CASSEGQAEAFF. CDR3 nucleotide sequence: TGCGCCAGCAGCGAGGGACAGGCAGAAGCTTTCTTT.

CDR3 bases: TGTGCCAGCAGCTTAACGACCGGCAATTCACCCCTCCACTTT. Translating gives CASSLTTGNSPLHF. The rearrangement links TRBV7-9 to TRBJ1-6; D is unresolved. The ends were cut back, 2 bases at V and 7 bases at J, with 9 bases in the middle. CDR3 length: 14 residues. Germline CDR1 and CDR2: SEHNR and FQNEAQ (reference sequence).

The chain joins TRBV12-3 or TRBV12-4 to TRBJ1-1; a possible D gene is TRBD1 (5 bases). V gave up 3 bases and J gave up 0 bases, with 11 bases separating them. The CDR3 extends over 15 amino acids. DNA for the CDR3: TGTGCCAGCAGTTTCAGGGTGACAGTGAACACTGAAGCTTTCTTT. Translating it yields CASSFRVTVNTEAFF.

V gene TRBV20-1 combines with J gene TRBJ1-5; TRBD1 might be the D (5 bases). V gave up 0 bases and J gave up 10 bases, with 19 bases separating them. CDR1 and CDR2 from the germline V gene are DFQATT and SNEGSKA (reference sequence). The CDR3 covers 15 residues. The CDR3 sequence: CSARDSDYPGDPQHF. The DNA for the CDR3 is TGCAGTGCTAGAGATTCGGACTACCCGGGGGACCCCCAGCATTTT.

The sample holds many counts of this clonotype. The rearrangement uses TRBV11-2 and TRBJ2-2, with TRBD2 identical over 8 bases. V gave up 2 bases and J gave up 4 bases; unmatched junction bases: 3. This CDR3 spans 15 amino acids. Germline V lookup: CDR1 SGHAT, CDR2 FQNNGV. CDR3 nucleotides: TGTGCCAGCAGCTTAACTAGCGGATTCACCGGGGAGCTGTTTTTT. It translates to CASSLTSGFTGELFF.

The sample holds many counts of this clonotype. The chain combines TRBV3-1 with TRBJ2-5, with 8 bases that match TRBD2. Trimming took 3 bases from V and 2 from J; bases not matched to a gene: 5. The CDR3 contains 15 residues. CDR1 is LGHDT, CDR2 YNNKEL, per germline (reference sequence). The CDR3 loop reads CASSQLLAAQETQYF. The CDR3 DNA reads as TGTGCCAGCAGCCAGCTACTAGCGGCACAAGAGACCCAGTACTTC.

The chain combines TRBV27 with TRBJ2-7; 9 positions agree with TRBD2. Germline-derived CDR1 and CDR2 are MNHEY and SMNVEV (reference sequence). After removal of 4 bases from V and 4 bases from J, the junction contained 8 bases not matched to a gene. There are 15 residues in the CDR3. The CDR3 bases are TGTGCCAGCAGTTGGGGTAGCGGGAGCATGTACGAGCAGTACTTC. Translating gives CASSWGSGSMYEQYF.

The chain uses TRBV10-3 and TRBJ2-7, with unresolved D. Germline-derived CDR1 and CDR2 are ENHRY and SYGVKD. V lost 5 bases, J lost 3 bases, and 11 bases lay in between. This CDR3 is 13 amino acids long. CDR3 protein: CAISYSVSYEQYF. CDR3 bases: TGTGCCATCAGTTACTCGGTTAGCTACGAGCAGTACTTC.

CDR3 nucleotides: TGCAGTGCCCGAGACAGGGCTACCCTCCCTGTGGTCTGGGGCGAGCAGTACTTC. Translation: CSARDRATLPVVWGEQYF. The chain has TRBV20-1 and TRBJ2-7; 7 nucleotides align to TRBD1. Germline CDR1 DFQATT, CDR2 SNEGSKA (reference sequence). Trimming removed 6 bases from V and 6 bases from J; junction bases left unmatched: 26. The CDR3 spans 18 residues.

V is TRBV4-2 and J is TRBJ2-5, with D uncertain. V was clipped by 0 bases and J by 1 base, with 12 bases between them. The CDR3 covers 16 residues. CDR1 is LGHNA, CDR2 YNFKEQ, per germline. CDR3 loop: CASSQDLGSLQETQYF. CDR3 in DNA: TGTGCCAGCAGCCAAGATCTGGGCTCTCTCCAAGAGACCCAGTACTTC.

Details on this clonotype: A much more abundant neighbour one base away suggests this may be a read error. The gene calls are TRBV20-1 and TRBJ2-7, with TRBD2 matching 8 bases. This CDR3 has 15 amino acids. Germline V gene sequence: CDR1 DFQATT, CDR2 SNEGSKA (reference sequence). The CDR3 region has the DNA TGCAGTGCGGGAACTAGCGGAAACATTTCCTACGGGCAGTACTTC. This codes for CSAGTSGNISYGQYF.

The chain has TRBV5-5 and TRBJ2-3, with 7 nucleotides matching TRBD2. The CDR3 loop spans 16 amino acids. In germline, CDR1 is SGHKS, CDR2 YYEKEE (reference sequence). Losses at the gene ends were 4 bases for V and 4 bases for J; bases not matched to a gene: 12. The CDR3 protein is CASSPHFRLASDTQYF. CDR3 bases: TGTGCCAGCAGCCCCCATTTTCGACTAGCCTCAGATACGCAGTATTTT.

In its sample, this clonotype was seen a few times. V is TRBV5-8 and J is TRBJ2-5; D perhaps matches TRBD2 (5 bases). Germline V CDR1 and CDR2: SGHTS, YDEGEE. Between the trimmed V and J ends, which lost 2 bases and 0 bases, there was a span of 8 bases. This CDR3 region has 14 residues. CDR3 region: CASSLSGYQETQYF. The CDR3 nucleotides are TGTGCCAGCAGCTTATCGGGGTACCAAGAGACCCAGTACTTC.